A selection of T cell receptor beta chains follows, all from one sample in a study of blood T cell repertoires in COVID-19. Method: immunoSEQ multiplex PCR; TCRdb's copy keeps in-frame clones and lacks some. The sample lists about 34,000 clones, 85% seen once, with approximately 15% in the top ten. The sample taken for sequencing was peripheral blood. These receptor sequences come from a human donor with acute or convalescent COVID-19. The donor label of this sample is uncertain. CDR3s include the opening cysteine and the closing phenylalanine or tryptophan. A D gene is named only where the DNA matches it firmly. Some rows have no size entry. The others give once, few or many, or a class for an expanded clone.

v_gene	d_gene	abundance	j_gene	CDR3nt	CDR3aa
TRBV30	TRBD1	.	TRBJ1-5	TGTGCCTGGAGTGGGGGACAGGGACGGGGTCAGCCCCAGCATTTT	CAWSGGQGRGQPQHF
TRBV19	.	.	TRBJ1-4	TGTGCCAGTAGTTCCCCACGCGGGAATAATGAAAAACTGTTTTTT	CASSSPRGNNEKLFF
TRBV7-9	.	.	TRBJ1-2	TGTGCCAGCAGACCCGGACATGTGGAAGGCGGCTACACCTTC	CASRPGHVEGGYTF
TRBV24-1	TRBD1	.	TRBJ2-7	TGTGCCACCAGTGATTTCCATATCACGACAGGGAGAATGGAGCAGTACTTC	CATSDFHITTGRMEQYF
TRBV2	TRBD2	.	TRBJ2-1	TGTGCCAGCAGTCAGGGACTAGCGGGGGAAAATGAGCAGTTCTTC	CASSQGLAGENEQFF
TRBV9	TRBD1	.	TRBJ2-7	TGTGCCAGCAGCGCAACCGGGACAGGAGACGAGCAGTACTTC	CASSATGTGDEQYF
TRBV6-5	.	once	TRBJ1-2	TGTGCCAGCAGTTACTCTGAGGACTCTGGCTACACCTTC	CASSYSEDSGYTF
TRBV5-1	.	.	TRBJ1-1	TGCGCCAGCAGCTTGATTTCGGAGGGCACTGAAGCTTTCTTT	CASSLISEGTEAFF
TRBV2	TRBD1	.	TRBJ1-2	TGTGCCAGCAGTGAGGCCGGGACAGGGACGGGTGGCTACACCTTC	CASSEAGTGTGGYTF
TRBV12-3/TRBV12-4	TRBD1	.	TRBJ1-3	TGTGCCAGCAGTTTCGACAGGGGGGACACCATATATTTT	CASSFDRGDTIYF
TRBV18	TRBD2	.	TRBJ2-5	TGTGCCAGCTCACGGACTAGCGGGGGAGAGACCCAGTACTTC	CASSRTSGGETQYF
TRBV7-9	.	.	TRBJ1-2	TGTGCCAGCAGCAAAGCGGGAACACTAGCTAACTATGGCTACACCTTC	CASSKAGTLANYGYTF
TRBV11-2	.	.	TRBJ1-1	TGTGCCAGCAGCTCCCTTGCGGGAAGACCTACTGAAGCTTTCTTT	CASSSLAGRPTEAFF
TRBV3-1/TRBV3-2	.	.	TRBJ1-2	TGTGCCAGCAGCATGGACAGCTGGGGTGGCTACACCTTC	CASSMDSWGGYTF
TRBV6-2/TRBV6-3	.	.	TRBJ2-5	TGTGCCAGCAGTTACCGGACCGGCGGGGAGACCCAGTACTTC	CASSYRTGGETQYF
TRBV15	.	few	TRBJ2-1	TGTGCCACCAGCAGAGATCCACAGGGTTTTTTCAATGAGCAGTTCTTC	CATSRDPQGFFNEQFF
TRBV4-3	.	.	TRBJ2-7	TGCGCCAGCAGCCGTGAAGCGGGCTTGGACGAGCAGTACTTC	CASSREAGLDEQYF